The rows below give T cell receptor beta chains drawn from one sample of a study of cytomegalovirus exposure and HLA in healthy donors. Generated by immunoSEQ multiplex PCR, the TCRdb table keeps only in-frame clones and is missing some. Of more than 300,000 clones listed, 75% to 90% are singletons. The sequencing sample was made of PBMCs. The receptor source for this set is a woman under 30 in good health and CMV-seronegative. Both conserved end residues are part of each CDR3.

V gene,CDR3 protein
TRBV28,CASTYVAGGKYEQYF
TRBV27,CASSSSGGVRYF
TRBV6-1,CASSEARGEGPYGYTF
TRBV9,CASSVSLGQGFHEQYF
TRBV19,CASSIEIEDRGWWKTEAFF
TRBV2,CASRRTGGTSYNEQFF
TRBV28,CASSLTGYEQYF
TRBV5-8,CASSREVRGNTIYF
TRBV7-8,CASSSIAGGPPTDTQYF
TRBV28,CASSPRGTATAKNIQYF
TRBV5-6,CASSQLAGTGAREQYF
TRBV28,CASSSTDRGRTQPQHF
TRBV5-1,CASSLLNRNEQFF
TRBV5-6,CASSFWDRGTDTQYF
TRBV18,CASSPREFNYGYTF
TRBV4-1,CASSLLGLAGGPVGYEQYF